A selection of T cell receptor beta chains follows, all from one sample in a study of blood T cell repertoires in COVID-19. Only in-frame clones appear in the TCRdb table, and some are missing; sequencing was by immunoSEQ multiplex PCR. In the table there are roughly 260,000 clones, 70% to 90% of which are singletons. Sequenced material: peripheral blood. The receptors were sampled from a woman between 45 and 65 years old with acute or convalescent COVID-19. Both conserved end residues are part of each CDR3. The D gene is left open where the match is weak. Clone size is stated in some rows and not others, as once, few, many or a class when expanded.

d_call	v_call	clone_size	j_call	cdr3_length	cdr3_nt	cdr3_aa
-	TRBV6-2/TRBV6-3	-	TRBJ2-7	13	TGTGCCAGCAGTTACTCGGACAGTTACGAGCAGTACTTC	CASSYSDSYEQYF
-	TRBV24-1	-	TRBJ2-2	15	TGTGCCACCAGTGGCAGGGTGTCGGGCACCGGGGAGCTGTTTTTT	CATSGRVSGTGELFF
TRBD1	TRBV6-2/TRBV6-3	-	TRBJ2-7	17	TGTGCCAGCAGTTACACTACCCTGGACAGGAGATCCTACGAGCAGTACTTC	CASSYTTLDRRSYEQYF
-	TRBV28	-	TRBJ1-5	15	TGTGCCAGCAGGTTCCCCGGGAATAGCAATCAGCCCCAGCATTTT	CASRFPGNSNQPQHF
-	TRBV29-1	once	TRBJ1-1	14	TGCAGCGTTCTCGTTGGAGGGTACGGCACTGAAGCTTTCTTT	CSVLVGGYGTEAFF
TRBD1	TRBV7-3	-	TRBJ2-5	14	TGTGCCAGCAGCTCAACAGGGGTCGGGGAGACCCAGTACTTC	CASSSTGVGETQYF
-	TRBV30	-	TRBJ2-2	11	TGTGCCTGGAGTGTACAGGGGGAGCTGTTTTTT	CAWSVQGELFF
TRBD1	TRBV19	-	TRBJ2-2	15	TGTGCCAGTAGACCGGAGACAGGGCGGACCGGGGAGCTGTTTTTT	CASRPETGRTGELFF
-	TRBV29-1	-	TRBJ2-7	13	TGCAGCGTCTCTAGCGCCAGCGGGTACGAGCAGTACTTC	CSVSSASGYEQYF
-	TRBV2	-	TRBJ1-1	14	TGTGCCAGCGGACCCCCACTAGGAGACACTGAAGCTTTCTTT	CASGPPLGDTEAFF
-	TRBV9	-	TRBJ2-1	15	TGTGCCAGCAGCCCAGGGTCCCCAGGTTACAATGAGCAGTTCTTC	CASSPGSPGYNEQFF
-	TRBV7-9	-	TRBJ2-7	15	TGTGCCAGCAGCTTAGCGGGGCGGGGTAGTGGCGAGCAGTACTTC	CASSLAGRGSGEQYF
TRBD1	TRBV7-8	-	TRBJ1-2	15	TGTGCCAGCAGCCGCTTAAGGACAGGGCCAGTTGGCTACACCTTC	CASSRLRTGPVGYTF
TRBD2	TRBV19	-	TRBJ2-7	19	TGTGCCAGTAGTACATGGACTAGCGGGAGGCGGTCTGATCCCTACGAGCAGTACTTC	CASSTWTSGRRSDPYEQYF